The clone carrying this T cell receptor beta chain was seen repeatedly, ten times or more. Its antigen remains unknown. The sample has other DNA sequences that encode this CDR3 too. These data belong to a study of cytotoxic CD8 clonotypes in ibrutinib-treated CLL. Study-wide background: Over 9 relapsed/refractory, roughly 16 treatment-naive; around 18 IGHV unmutated.

Whole-study findings and limits: Ibrutinib response saw clonality rise, and progression saw it return toward baseline.

The source of roughly 1.9 micrograms of genomic DNA for TCR beta libraries was cryopreserved PBMCs. The CDR3 sequence is 13 residues long. V trimming: 5 bases; J trimming: 5 bases; junction bases outside the gene matches: 2. The germline V gene has CDR1 SGHAT and CDR2 FQNNGV. Here immunoSEQ multiplex PCR was the method, and the copy in TCRdb shows in-frame clones only, minus some. The table has 200,000 to 250,000 clones, roughly 77% seen once; the top ten hold roughly 5.8%. Here the sequenced sample was PBMCs, taken after 12 months of ibrutinib treatment. The rearrangement joins TRBV11-2 to TRBJ2-5; 10 positions match TRBD1. This clonotype was sampled from a human donor with chronic lymphocytic leukemia. This CDR3 reads CASSRDRGETQYF. In DNA form, the CDR3 reads TGTGCCAGCAGCAGGGACAGGGGCGAGACCCAGTACTTC.